A single sample is the source of the 32 T cell receptor beta chains below, sequenced in a study of blood T cell repertoires in COVID-19. Profiling relied on immunoSEQ multiplex PCR, and the TCRdb table lists in-frame clones only, not all of them. Of some 180,000 clones listed, around 90% are singletons. The source material was peripheral blood. The receptors originated from a man aged 35-49 years with acute or convalescent COVID-19.

V usage is TRBV13 and J usage is TRBJ2-3; 9 bases fit TRBD2. The germline V gene encodes CDR1 PRHDT and CDR2 FYEKMQ (reference sequence). The CDR3 runs to 15 residues. Trimming removed 3 bases from V and 0 bases from J; junction bases left unmatched: 1. CDR3 region: CASSLRGGSTDTQYF. The CDR3 DNA is TGTGCCAGCAGCTTGCGGGGGGGGAGCACAGATACGCAGTATTTT.

The rearrangement joins TRBV2 to TRBJ2-3; D possibly corresponds to TRBD1 (6 bases). With 5 bases removed from V and 6 bases from J, the gap between germline ends came to 6 bases. Germline V gene lookup returns CDR1 SNHLY and CDR2 FYNNEI. This CDR3 comprises 11 residues. CDR3: CASSTGDTQYF. DNA of the CDR3: TGTGCCAGCAGTACAGGGGATACGCAGTATTTT.

The chain is built from TRBV7-9 and TRBJ1-5; no reliable D call. The CDR3 loop spans 14 amino acids. Germline V gene sequence: CDR1 SEHNR, CDR2 FQNEAQ (reference sequence). The ends were cut back, 4 bases at V and 5 bases at J, with 12 bases in the middle. CDR3 amino acids: CASSSKVGDQPQHF. For the CDR3, the DNA is TGTGCCAGCAGCTCCAAGGTAGGAGATCAGCCCCAGCATTTT.

V gene TRBV5-1 combines with J gene TRBJ2-3; 9 bases are shared with TRBD2. V lost 4 bases, J lost 0 bases, and 9 bases stayed unmatched. This CDR3 has 17 amino acids. Germline lookup yields CDR1 SGHRS and CDR2 YFSETQ. The CDR3 loop is CASSPTIAGASTDTQYF. The CDR3 DNA follows: TGCGCCAGCAGCCCGACGATAGCGGGGGCCAGCACAGATACGCAGTATTTT.

The J gene is TRBJ2-2, the V gene TRBV9, with TRBD2 matching over 8 bases. J lost 6 bases, V lost 0 bases, and 4 bases had no gene match. Germline CDR1 is SGDLS and CDR2 is YYNGEE. This CDR3 has 15 residues. This CDR3 is CASSVGISGAGELFF. CDR3 in DNA: TGTGCCAGCAGCGTAGGCATTAGCGGGGCCGGGGAGCTGTTTTTT.

The genes are TRBV4-3 and TRBJ2-3; possibly TRBD1 for D (6 bases). The length of the CDR3 is 16 residues. V was clipped by 4 bases and J by 4 bases, with 18 bases between them. The germline V gene encodes CDR1 LGHNA and CDR2 YSLEER. As DNA, the CDR3 is TGCGCCAGCAGCCTCCAGGACAGCCGAAGGGCAGATACGCAGTATTTT. Translating gives CASSLQDSRRADTQYF.

This rearrangement joins TRBV30 to TRBJ2-7; D remains unclear. The germline V gene has CDR1 GTSNPN and CDR2 SVGIG (reference sequence). Trimming took off 0 bases at V and 0 bases at J, with 9 bases between the two ends. The CDR3 runs to 14 residues. The CDR3: CAWSVKPGSYEQYF. CDR3 nucleotides: TGTGCCTGGAGTGTCAAGCCAGGCTCCTACGAGCAGTACTTC.

This clone was observed a handful of times. The CDR3 loop is CASSYSPGSSSYEQYF. CDR3 DNA: TGTGCCAGCAGTTACTCTCCAGGGTCGAGCTCCTACGAGCAGTACTTC. This chain connects TRBV6-5 to TRBJ2-7; D perhaps matches TRBD1 (5 bases). The ends were cut back, 0 bases at V and 0 bases at J, with 12 bases in the middle. The CDR3 length is 16 residues. Germline V gives CDR1 MNHEY, CDR2 SVGAGI.

The CDR3 DNA reads TGTGCCAGCAGTACAGGGGTACGTGGCTACACCTTC. Protein: CASSTGVRGYTF. V and J are TRBV2 and TRBJ1-2, with 7 bases identical to TRBD1. CDR1 is SNHLY and CDR2 is FYNNEI in the germline V gene. The CDR3 spans 12 residues. V lost 5 bases and J lost 7; bases outside the gene matches: 4.

The V and J genes are TRBV24-1 and TRBJ2-5, with TRBD2 identical over 16 bases. Germline-derived CDR1 and CDR2 are KGHDR and SFDVKD. After removal of 0 bases from V and 5 bases from J, the junction contained 14 bases not matched to a gene. This CDR3 is 21 amino acids long. CDR3: CATSDLSAPGTSGGARETQYF. CDR3 sequence (DNA): TGTGCCACCAGTGATTTGAGCGCCCCCGGGACTAGCGGGGGGGCACGGGAGACCCAGTACTTC.

This chain connects TRBV12-3 or TRBV12-4 to TRBJ1-2, with D uncertain. This CDR3 is 11 amino acids long. The ends were cut back, 9 bases at V and 2 bases at J, with 7 bases in the middle. The CDR3 DNA follows: TGTGCCAGTTCGAGAAACTATGGCTACACCTTC. Its protein is CASSRNYGYTF.

The chain joins TRBV7-9 to TRBJ1-1; D remains ambiguous. The CDR3 runs to 15 residues. The germline V gene has CDR1 SEHNR and CDR2 FQNEAQ (reference sequence). Trimming removed 7 bases from V and 0 bases from J, with 15 bases in between. The CDR3, as DNA: TGTGCCAGCACTCAGGCACTGAATATGAACACTGAAGCTTTCTTT. Its protein product is CASTQALNMNTEAFF.

The genes are TRBV15 and TRBJ1-4; D is uncertain. Per germline, CDR1 LNHNV and CDR2 YYDKDF (reference sequence). Trimming pared 5 bases from V and 8 bases from J, leaving 18 bases between. The CDR3 runs 15 residues. This chain's CDR3 is CATSRSGPREEKLFF. The CDR3 region has the DNA TGTGCCACCAGCCGATCGGGCCCCCGGGAGGAAAAACTGTTTTTT.

This chain joins TRBV18 and TRBJ2-5; possible D gene TRBD2, 5 bases. The CDR3 is made up of 14 amino acids. With 3 bases removed from V and 4 bases from J, the gap between germline ends came to 12 bases. Germline values: CDR1 KGHSH, CDR2 LQKENI. The DNA for the CDR3 is TGTGCCAGCTCACCGTACGAGGGAGTAGAGACCCAGTACTTC. Translation gives CASSPYEGVETQYF.

The chain joins TRBV24-1 to TRBJ1-1; D unclear. The CDR3 is made up of 11 amino acids. CDR1 KGHDR and CDR2 SFDVKD come from the germline V gene. V was trimmed by 3 bases and J by 11 bases, leaving 9 bases between them. The CDR3 is CATSDGGYAFF. The CDR3 coding sequence is TGTGCCACCAGTGATGGCGGGTACGCTTTCTTT.

This chain uses TRBV2 with TRBJ2-1; possible D gene TRBD1, 6 bases. V was clipped by 6 bases and J by 3 bases, with 15 bases between them. Germline V lookup: CDR1 SNHLY, CDR2 FYNNEI. The CDR3 totals 15 residues. The CDR3 loop is CASSSNLGGYNEQFF. The CDR3 nucleotides read TGTGCCAGCAGCTCGAATTTAGGGGGCTACAATGAGCAGTTCTTC.

The chain combines TRBV21-1 with TRBJ1-2; the table's TRBD1 call for D was not verified on the DNA. TRBV21-1 is given as a pseudogene. The CDR3 runs to 14 residues. The CDR3 region is CASSLRDRDHGYTF. The CDR3 bases are TGTGCCAGCAGCCTTCGGGACAGGGACCATGGCTACACCTTC.

The rearrangement uses TRBV12-5 and TRBJ1-2, with D unresolved. V dropped 0 bases and J dropped 4 bases, with 9 bases sitting between them. The CDR3 runs to 14 residues. Germline CDR1 and CDR2: LGHNT and FRNRAP. The CDR3 is CASGLVTAIYGYTF. The CDR3 region has the DNA TGTGCTAGTGGTTTGGTAACAGCCATCTATGGCTACACCTTC.

This chain links TRBV3-1 (or the pseudogene TRBV3-2) with TRBJ2-5; 12 nucleotides match TRBD2. V trimming: 2 bases; J trimming: 7 bases; junction bases outside the gene matches: 2. Germline V gives CDR1 LGHDT, CDR2 YNNKEL (reference sequence). This CDR3 spans 14 amino acids. CDR3 nucleotide sequence: TGTGCCAGCAGCCAAATGACTAGCGGGGGGACCCAGTACTTC. This sequence encodes CASSQMTSGGTQYF.

The V gene is TRBV5-1, the J gene TRBJ2-5; 14 bases fit TRBD2. J gave up 5 bases and V 3 bases, and 12 bases lay outside the gene matches. Germline V gives CDR1 SGHRS, CDR2 YFSETQ. CDR3 length: 18 residues. As DNA, the CDR3 is TGCGCCAGCAGCTCACATCGGACTAGCGGGGGGCCGGGGGAGACCCAGTACTTC. It specifies CASSSHRTSGGPGETQYF.

The chain recombines TRBV27 with TRBJ2-1; D remains unclear. This CDR3 spans 13 amino acids. In germline, CDR1 is MNHEY, CDR2 SMNVEV (reference sequence). Deletions cut 0 bases from V and 13 bases from J, with 13 bases between. CDR3 in amino acids: CASSLSRVNYQFF. In nucleotides, the CDR3 is TGTGCCAGCAGTTTATCTCGCGTTAACTACCAGTTCTTC.

The J gene is TRBJ1-5, the V gene TRBV19; 7 nucleotides line up with TRBD1. This CDR3 region has 15 residues. Losses at the gene ends were 6 bases for V and 1 base for J; bases not matched to a gene: 6. The V gene's germline CDR1 is LNHDA and CDR2 SQIVND (reference sequence). CDR3 nucleotide sequence: TGTGCCAGTAGGGAGACAGGGATAAGCAATCAGCCCCAGCATTTT. Protein product: CASRETGISNQPQHF.

This chain links TRBV24-1 with TRBJ1-5; 7 bases align to TRBD1. V lost 5 bases, J lost 7 bases, and 7 bases stayed unmatched. Germline V gene data show CDR1 as KGHDR and CDR2 as SFDVKD. The CDR3 sequence is 14 residues long. Here the CDR3 reads CATSVDRVIQPQHF. CDR3 sequence (DNA): TGTGCCACCAGTGTTGACAGGGTAATCCAGCCCCAGCATTTT.

The V call is TRBV18, the J call TRBJ1-1; D uncertain. From germline, CDR1 is KGHSH and CDR2 LQKENI. The V end lost 5 bases, the J end lost 6 bases, and 7 bases lay between the germline ends. This CDR3 comprises 11 residues. The CDR3 spells CASSRGSEAFF. The CDR3, as DNA: TGTGCCAGCTCAAGAGGGTCTGAAGCTTTCTTT. Variable domain in full (rest from reference TRBV18 and TRBJ1-1): NAGVMQNPRHLVRRRGQEARLRCSPMKGHSHVYWYRQLPEEGLKFMVYLQKENIIDESGMPKERFSAEFPKEGPSILRIQQVVRGDSAAYFCASSRGSEAFFGQGTRLTVV.

The CDR3 region is CSVVGQGWTEAFF. CDR3 coding DNA: TGCAGCGTTGTCGGACAGGGGTGGACTGAAGCTTTCTTT. The chain has TRBV29-1 and TRBJ1-1; 9 bases agree with TRBD1. Germline trimming cut 4 bases from V and 5 bases from J; bases unmatched to any gene: 5. The germline V gene has CDR1 SQVTM and CDR2 ANQGSEA. The CDR3 sequence is 13 residues long.

V usage is TRBV27 and J usage is TRBJ1-1, with TRBD1 identical over 7 bases. With 9 bases clipped from V and 3 bases from J, the junction kept 7 bases outside the gene matches. Per the germline V gene, CDR1 is MNHEY and CDR2 is SMNVEV (reference sequence). The CDR3 runs to 13 residues. In DNA, the CDR3 is TGTGCCAGTTGGACAGGCTTGGACACTGAAGCTTTCTTT. Amino acid sequence: CASWTGLDTEAFF.

The chain couples TRBV7-2 to TRBJ2-1; the match to TRBD2 covers 8 bases. The V gene end was trimmed by 2 bases and the J gene end by 6 bases; junction bases not matched to a gene: 9. The CDR3 is 16 residues long. Germline CDR1 and CDR2: SGHTA and FQGNSA. CDR3 protein: CASSLMGGGRFNEQFF. Written as DNA, the CDR3 is TGTGCCAGCAGCTTAATGGGCGGGGGGAGGTTCAATGAGCAGTTCTTC.

The rearrangement joins TRBV7-8 to TRBJ1-1; TRBD1 agrees at 8 bases. The CDR3 length is 15 residues. Germline lookup yields CDR1 SGHVS and CDR2 FQNEAQ. The J segment lost 7 bases and the V segment lost 1 base, leaving 8 bases of the junction unmatched. Written as DNA, the CDR3 is TGTGCCAGCAGCTTAGTTCCCCAGGGGGCGGTTGAAGCTTTCTTT. It is translated as CASSLVPQGAVEAFF.

The chain recombines TRBV9 with TRBJ2-7; 12 nucleotides line up with TRBD2. Germline assignment: CDR1 SGDLS and CDR2 YYNGEE. The V segment lost 0 bases and the J segment 8 bases; nucleotides outside the gene matches: 12. CDR3 length: 17 amino acids. The CDR3 reads CASSVASSGGGVTKQYF. DNA for the CDR3: TGTGCCAGCAGCGTAGCGTCTAGCGGGGGGGGAGTTACGAAGCAGTACTTC.

This sequence joins TRBV7-8 and TRBJ1-3; D remains unclear. The CDR3 runs to 16 residues. V dropped 3 bases and J dropped 0 bases, with 12 bases sitting between them. Germline V gene data show CDR1 as SGHVS and CDR2 as FQNEAQ. DNA of the CDR3: TGTGCCAGCAGCTTGGTTCAGGTCAGCTCTGGAAACACCATATATTTT. It yields the protein CASSLVQVSSGNTIYF.

The chain employs TRBV6-4 and TRBJ2-2, with 9 bases lining up with TRBD1. There are 15 residues in the CDR3. J gave up 1 base and V 3 bases, and 0 bases lay outside the gene matches. Looked up from germline, CDR1 is MRHNA and CDR2 is SNTAGT. This CDR3 reads CASSEGQGNTGELFF. The CDR3 nucleotides read TGTGCCAGCAGTGAGGGACAGGGGAACACCGGGGAGCTGTTTTTT.

The chain uses TRBV6-1 and TRBJ2-7, with D tentatively TRBD1 (5 bases). Trimming pared 3 bases from V and 4 bases from J, leaving 19 bases between. CDR1 and CDR2 (germline): MNHNS, SASEGT. CDR3 size: 16 residues. In nucleotides, the CDR3 is TGTGCCAGCAGTGACGCAGGGAATGAGGTATGGTACGAGCAGTACTTC. Its translation is CASSDAGNEVWYEQYF.